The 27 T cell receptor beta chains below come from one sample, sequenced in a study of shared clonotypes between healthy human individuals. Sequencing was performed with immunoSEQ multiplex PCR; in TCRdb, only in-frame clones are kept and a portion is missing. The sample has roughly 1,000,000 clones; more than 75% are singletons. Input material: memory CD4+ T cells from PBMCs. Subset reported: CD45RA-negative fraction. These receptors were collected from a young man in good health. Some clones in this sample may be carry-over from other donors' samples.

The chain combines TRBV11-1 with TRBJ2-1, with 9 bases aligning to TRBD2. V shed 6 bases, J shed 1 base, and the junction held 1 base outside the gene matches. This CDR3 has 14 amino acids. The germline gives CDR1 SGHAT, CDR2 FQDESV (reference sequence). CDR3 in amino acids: CASRREGSYNEQFF. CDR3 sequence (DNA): TGTGCCAGCAGGCGGGAGGGGTCCTACAATGAGCAGTTCTTC.

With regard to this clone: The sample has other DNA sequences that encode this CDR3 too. The CDR3 DNA is TGTGCCAGTAGTATAGACAGGTCCACTGAAGCTTTCTTT. This encodes CASSIDRSTEAFF. This chain connects TRBV19 to TRBJ1-1; D remains ambiguous. In germline, CDR1 is LNHDA, CDR2 SQIVND (reference sequence). V dropped 0 bases and J dropped 4 bases, with 6 bases sitting between them. There are 13 residues in the CDR3. Looking up the rest from reference TRBV19 and TRBJ1-1 gives the full variable domain: DGGITQSPKYLFRKEGQNVTLSCEQNLNHDAMYWYRQDPGQGLRLIYYSQIVNDFQKGDIAEGYSVSREKKESFPLTVTSAQKNPTAFYLCASSIDRSTEAFFGQGTRLTVV.

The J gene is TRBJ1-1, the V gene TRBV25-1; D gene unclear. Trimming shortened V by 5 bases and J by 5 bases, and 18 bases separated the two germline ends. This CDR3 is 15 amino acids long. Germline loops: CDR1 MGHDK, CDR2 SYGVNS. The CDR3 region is CASSPPMAQRTEAFF. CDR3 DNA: TGTGCCAGCAGTCCCCCCATGGCACAGCGGACTGAAGCTTTCTTT.

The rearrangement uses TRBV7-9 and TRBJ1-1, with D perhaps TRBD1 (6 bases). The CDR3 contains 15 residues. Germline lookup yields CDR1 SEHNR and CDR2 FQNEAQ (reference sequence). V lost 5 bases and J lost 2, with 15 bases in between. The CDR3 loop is CASSRYRDGNTEAFF. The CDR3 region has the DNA TGTGCCAGCAGCAGATACAGGGATGGTAACACTGAAGCTTTCTTT.

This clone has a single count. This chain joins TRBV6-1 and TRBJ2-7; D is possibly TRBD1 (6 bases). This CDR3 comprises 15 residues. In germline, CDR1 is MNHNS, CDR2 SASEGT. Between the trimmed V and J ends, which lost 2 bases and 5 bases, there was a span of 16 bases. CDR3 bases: TGTGCCAGCAGTGAATGGTCCCAGGGGACCAACGAGCAGTACTTC. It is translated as CASSEWSQGTNEQYF.

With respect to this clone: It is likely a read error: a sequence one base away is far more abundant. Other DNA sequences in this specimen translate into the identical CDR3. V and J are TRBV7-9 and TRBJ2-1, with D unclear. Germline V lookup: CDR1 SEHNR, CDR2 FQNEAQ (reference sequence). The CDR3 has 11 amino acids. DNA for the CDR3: TGTGCTAGCAGCTTTGACGGTATGCAGTTCTTC. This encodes CASSFDGMQFF.

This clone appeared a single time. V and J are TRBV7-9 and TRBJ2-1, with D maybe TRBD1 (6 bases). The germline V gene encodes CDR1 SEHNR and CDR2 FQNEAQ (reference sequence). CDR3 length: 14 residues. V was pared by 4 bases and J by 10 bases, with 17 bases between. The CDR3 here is CASSSASGVGEQFF. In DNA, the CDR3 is TGTGCCAGCAGCTCTGCGTCAGGGGTAGGGGAGCAGTTCTTC.

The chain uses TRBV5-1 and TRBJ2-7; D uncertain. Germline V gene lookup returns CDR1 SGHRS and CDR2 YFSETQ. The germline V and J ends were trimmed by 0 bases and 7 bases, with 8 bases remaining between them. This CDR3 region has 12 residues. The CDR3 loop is CASSLDLVEQYF. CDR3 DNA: TGCGCCAGCAGCTTGGATCTGGTGGAGCAGTACTTC.

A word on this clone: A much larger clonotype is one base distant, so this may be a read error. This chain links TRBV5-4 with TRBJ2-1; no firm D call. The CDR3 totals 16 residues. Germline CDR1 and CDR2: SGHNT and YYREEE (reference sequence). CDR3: CASSRNLRNSCNEQFF. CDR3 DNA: TGTGCCAGCAGCCGCAACTTGAGAAACTCCTGCAATGAGCAGTTCTTC.

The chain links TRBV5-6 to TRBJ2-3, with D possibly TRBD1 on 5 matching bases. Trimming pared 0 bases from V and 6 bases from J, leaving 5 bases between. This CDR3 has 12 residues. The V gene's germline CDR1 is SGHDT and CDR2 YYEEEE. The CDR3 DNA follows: TGTGCCAGCAGCTTGGAGGGGGATACGCAGTATTTT. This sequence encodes CASSLEGDTQYF.

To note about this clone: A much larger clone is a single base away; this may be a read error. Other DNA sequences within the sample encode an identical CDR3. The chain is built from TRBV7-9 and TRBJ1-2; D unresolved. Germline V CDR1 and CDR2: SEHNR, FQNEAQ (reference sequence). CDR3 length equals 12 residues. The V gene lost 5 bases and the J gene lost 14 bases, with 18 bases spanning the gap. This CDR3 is CASSREGEVKTF. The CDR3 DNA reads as TGTGCCAGCAGCCGGGAGGGTGAGGTCAAGACCTTC. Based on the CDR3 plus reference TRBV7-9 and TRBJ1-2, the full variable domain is DTGVSQNPRHKITKRGQNVTFRCDPISEHNRLYWYRQTLGQGPEFLTYFQNEAQLEKSRLLSDRFSAERPKGSFSTLEIQRTEQGDSAMYLCASSREGEVKTFGSGTRLTVV.

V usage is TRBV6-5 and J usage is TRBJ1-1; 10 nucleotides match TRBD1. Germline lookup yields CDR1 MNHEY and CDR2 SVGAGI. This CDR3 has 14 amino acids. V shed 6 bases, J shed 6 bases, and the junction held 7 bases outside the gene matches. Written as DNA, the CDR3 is TGTGCCAGCAGGGGGCGGGACAGGGGCGCTGAAGCTTTCTTT. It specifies CASRGRDRGAEAFF.

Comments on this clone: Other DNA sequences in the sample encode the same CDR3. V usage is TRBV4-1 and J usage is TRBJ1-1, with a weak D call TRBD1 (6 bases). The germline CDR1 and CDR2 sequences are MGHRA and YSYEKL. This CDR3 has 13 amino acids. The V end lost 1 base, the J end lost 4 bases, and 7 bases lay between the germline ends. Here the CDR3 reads CASSQVRGTEAFF. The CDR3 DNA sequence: TGCGCCAGCAGCCAAGTCAGGGGCACTGAAGCTTTCTTT.

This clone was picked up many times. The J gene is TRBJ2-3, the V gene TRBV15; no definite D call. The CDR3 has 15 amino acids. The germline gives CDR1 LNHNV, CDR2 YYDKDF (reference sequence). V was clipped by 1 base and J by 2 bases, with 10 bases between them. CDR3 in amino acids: CATSRGELNTDTQYF. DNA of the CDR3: TGTGCCACCAGCAGAGGAGAACTGAACACAGATACGCAGTATTTT.

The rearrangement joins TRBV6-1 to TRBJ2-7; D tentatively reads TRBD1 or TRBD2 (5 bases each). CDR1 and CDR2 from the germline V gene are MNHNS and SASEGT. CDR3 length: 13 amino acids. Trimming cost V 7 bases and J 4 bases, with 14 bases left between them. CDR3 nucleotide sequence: TGTGCCAGCATGACGGGACCCGGTTACGAGCAGTACTTC. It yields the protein CASMTGPGYEQYF.

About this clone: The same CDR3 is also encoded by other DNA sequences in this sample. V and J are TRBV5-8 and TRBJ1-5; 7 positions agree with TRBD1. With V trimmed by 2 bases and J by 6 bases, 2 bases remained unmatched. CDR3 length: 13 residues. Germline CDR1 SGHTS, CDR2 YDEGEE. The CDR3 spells CASSLGGSQPQHF. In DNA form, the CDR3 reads TGTGCCAGCAGCTTAGGGGGCAGTCAGCCCCAGCATTTT.

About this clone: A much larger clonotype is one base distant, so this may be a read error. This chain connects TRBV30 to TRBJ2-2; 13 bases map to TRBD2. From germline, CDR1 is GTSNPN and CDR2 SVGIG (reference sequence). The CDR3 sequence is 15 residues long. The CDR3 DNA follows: TGTGCCTGGAGACGACTAGCGGGAGGATCCGGGGAGCCGTTTTTT. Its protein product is CAWRRLAGGSGEPFF.

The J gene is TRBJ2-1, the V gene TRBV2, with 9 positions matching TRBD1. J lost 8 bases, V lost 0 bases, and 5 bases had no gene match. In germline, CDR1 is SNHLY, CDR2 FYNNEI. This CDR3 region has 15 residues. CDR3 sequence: CASSEAGTGYDEQFF. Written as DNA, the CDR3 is TGTGCCAGCAGTGAAGCGGGGACAGGGTATGATGAGCAGTTCTTC.

CDR3 sequence reads: CASSPKDHPWADDYEQYF. In DNA, the CDR3 is TGTGCCAGCAGCCCCAAGGATCACCCCTGGGCGGACGACTACGAGCAGTACTTC. This rearrangement joins TRBV7-9 to TRBJ2-7; D unresolved. V was trimmed by 5 bases and J by 3 bases, leaving 26 bases between them. The germline CDR1 and CDR2 sequences are SEHNR and FQNEAQ (reference sequence). The CDR3 totals 18 residues.

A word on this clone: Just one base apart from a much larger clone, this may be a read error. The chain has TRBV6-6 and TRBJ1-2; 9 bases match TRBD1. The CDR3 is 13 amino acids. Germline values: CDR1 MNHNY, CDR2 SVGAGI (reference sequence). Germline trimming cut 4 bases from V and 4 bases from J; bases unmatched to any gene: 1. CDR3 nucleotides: TGTGCCAGCAGTTCGGGACAGGGCTATGGCTACACCTTC. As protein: CASSSGQGYGYTF.

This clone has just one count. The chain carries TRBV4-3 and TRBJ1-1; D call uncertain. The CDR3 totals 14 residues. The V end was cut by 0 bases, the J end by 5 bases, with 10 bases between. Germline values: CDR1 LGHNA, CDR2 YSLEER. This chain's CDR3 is CASSQDHFGTEAFF. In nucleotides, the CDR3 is TGCGCCAGCAGCCAAGATCATTTTGGGACTGAAGCTTTCTTT.

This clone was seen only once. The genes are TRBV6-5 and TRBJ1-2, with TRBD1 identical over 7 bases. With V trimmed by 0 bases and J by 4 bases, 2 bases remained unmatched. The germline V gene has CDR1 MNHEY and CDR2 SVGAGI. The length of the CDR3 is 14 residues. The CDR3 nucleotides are TGTGCCAGCAGTTACTCGACAGGGTTCTATGGCTACACCTTC. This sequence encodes CASSYSTGFYGYTF.

The CDR3 DNA sequence: TGTGCCGGCCGGGGGACTAGCGCGGTGGGTGAGCAGTTCTTC. Protein sequence: CAGRGTSAVGEQFF. The chain carries TRBV28 and TRBJ2-1, with 10 bases aligning to TRBD2. The germline V gene encodes CDR1 MDHEN and CDR2 SYDVKM. This CDR3 has 14 residues. The J segment lost 9 bases and the V segment lost 11 bases, leaving 13 bases of the junction unmatched.

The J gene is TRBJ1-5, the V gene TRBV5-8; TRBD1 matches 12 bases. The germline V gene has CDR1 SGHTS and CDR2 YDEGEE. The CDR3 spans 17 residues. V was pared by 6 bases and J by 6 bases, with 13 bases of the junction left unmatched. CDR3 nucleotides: TGTGCCAGCACCAAGTACTTGCGGGACAGGGGGCTTCAGCCCCAGCATTTT. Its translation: CASTKYLRDRGLQPQHF. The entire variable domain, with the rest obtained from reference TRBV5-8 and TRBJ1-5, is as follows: EAGVTQSPTHLIKTRGQQATLRCSPISGHTSVYWYQQALGLGLQFLLWYDEGEERNRGNFPPRFSGRQFPNYSSELNVNALELEDSALYLCASTKYLRDRGLQPQHFGDGTRLSIL.

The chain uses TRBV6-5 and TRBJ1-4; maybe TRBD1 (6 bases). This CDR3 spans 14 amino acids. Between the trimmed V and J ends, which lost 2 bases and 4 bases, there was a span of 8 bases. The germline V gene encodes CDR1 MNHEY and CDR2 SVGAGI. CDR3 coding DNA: TGTGCCAGCAGTTACGGGGGCCTTAATGAAAAACTGTTTTTT. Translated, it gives CASSYGGLNEKLFF.

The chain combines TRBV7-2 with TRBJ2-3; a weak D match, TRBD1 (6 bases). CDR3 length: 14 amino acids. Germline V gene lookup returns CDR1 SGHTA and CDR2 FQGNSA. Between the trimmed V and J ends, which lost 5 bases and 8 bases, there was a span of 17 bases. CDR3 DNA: TGTGCCAGCAGCCCCCTTGGGGGCATCGGTACGCAGTATTTT. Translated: CASSPLGGIGTQYF. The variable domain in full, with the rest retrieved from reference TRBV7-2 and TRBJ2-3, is GAGVSQSPSNKVTEKGKDVELRCDPISGHTALYWYRQSLGQGLEFLIYFQGNSAPDKSGLPSDRFSAERTGGSVSTLTIQRTQQEDSAVYLCASSPLGGIGTQYFGPGTRLTVL.

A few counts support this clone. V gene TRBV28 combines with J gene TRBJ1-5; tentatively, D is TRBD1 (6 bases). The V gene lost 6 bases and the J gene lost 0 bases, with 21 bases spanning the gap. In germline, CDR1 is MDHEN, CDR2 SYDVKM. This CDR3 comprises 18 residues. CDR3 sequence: CASSLPGGGGYSNQPQHF. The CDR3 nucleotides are TGTGCCAGCAGCCTCCCGGGAGGGGGAGGGTATAGCAATCAGCCCCAGCATTTT.